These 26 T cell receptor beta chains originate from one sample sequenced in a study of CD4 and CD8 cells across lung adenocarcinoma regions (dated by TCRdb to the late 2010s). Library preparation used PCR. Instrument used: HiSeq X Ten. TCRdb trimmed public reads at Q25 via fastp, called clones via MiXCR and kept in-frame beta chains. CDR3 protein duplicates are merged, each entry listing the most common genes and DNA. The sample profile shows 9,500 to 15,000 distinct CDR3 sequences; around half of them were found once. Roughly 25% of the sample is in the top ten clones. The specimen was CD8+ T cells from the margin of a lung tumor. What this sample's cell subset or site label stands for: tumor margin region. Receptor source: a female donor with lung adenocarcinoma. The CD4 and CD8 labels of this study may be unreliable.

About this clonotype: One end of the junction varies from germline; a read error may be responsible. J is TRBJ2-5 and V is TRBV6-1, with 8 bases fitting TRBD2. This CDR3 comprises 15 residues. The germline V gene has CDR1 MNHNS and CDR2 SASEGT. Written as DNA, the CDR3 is TGTGCCGCGGGGCCGGGGGGGGGTGAACAAGATACCCAGTACTTT. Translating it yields CAAGPGGGEQDTQYF.

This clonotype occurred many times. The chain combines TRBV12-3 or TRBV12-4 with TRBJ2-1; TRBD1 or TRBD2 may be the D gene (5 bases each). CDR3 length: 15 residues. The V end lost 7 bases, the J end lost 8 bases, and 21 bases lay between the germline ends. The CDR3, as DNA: TGTGCCAGCAATGGTCCGGGACGACCTTTGGATGAGCAGTTCTTC. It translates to CASNGPGRPLDEQFF.

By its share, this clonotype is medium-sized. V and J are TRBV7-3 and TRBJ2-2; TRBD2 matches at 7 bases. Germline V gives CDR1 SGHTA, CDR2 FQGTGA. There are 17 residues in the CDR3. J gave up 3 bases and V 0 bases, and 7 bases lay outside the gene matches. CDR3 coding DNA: TGTGCCAGCAGCTTAACATCTAGTGGGAGGGACACCGGGGAGCTGTTTTTT. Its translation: CASSLTSSGRDTGELFF. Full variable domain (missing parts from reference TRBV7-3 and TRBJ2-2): GAGVSQTPSNKVTEKGKYVELRCDPISGHTALYWYRQSLGQGPEFLIYFQGTGAADDSGLPNDRFFAVRPEGSVSTLKIQRTERGDSAVYLCASSLTSSGRDTGELFFGEGSRLTVL.

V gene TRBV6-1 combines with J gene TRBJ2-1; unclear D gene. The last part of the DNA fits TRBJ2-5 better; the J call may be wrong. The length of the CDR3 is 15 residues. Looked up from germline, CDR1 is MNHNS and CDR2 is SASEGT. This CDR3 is CASSERNTAQETQYF. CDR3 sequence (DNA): TGTGCCAGCAGTGAGAGGAATACAGCGCAAGAGACCCAGTACTTC.

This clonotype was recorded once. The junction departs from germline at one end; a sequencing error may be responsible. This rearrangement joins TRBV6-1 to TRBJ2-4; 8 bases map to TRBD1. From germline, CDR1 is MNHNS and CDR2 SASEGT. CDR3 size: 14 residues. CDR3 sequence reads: CASSGQGSKNTQYF. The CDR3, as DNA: TGTGCCAGCAGCGGACAGGGATCGAAAAATACTCAGTACTTT.

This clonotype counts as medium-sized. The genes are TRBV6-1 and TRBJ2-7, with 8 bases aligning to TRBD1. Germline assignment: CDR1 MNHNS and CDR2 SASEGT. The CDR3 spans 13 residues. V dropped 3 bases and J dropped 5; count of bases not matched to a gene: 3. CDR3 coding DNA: TGTGCCAGCAGTGAGGACAGGGTGGACGAGCAGTACTTC. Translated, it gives CASSEDRVDEQYF.

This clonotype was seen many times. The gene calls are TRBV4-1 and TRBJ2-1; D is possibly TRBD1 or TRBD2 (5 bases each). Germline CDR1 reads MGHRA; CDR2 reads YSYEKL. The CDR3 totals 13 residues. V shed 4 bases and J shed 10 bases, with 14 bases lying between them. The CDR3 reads CASSLVGTWEQFF. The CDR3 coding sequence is TGCGCCAGCAGCCTAGTAGGGACGTGGGAGCAGTTCTTC.

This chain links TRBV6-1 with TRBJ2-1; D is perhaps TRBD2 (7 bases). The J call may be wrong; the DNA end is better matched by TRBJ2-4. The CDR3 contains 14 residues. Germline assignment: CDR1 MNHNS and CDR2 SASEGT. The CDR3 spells CASLGGRAQEIQYF. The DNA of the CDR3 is TGTGCGAGTCTGGGGGGGCGTGCCCAAGAGATTCAGTACTTC.

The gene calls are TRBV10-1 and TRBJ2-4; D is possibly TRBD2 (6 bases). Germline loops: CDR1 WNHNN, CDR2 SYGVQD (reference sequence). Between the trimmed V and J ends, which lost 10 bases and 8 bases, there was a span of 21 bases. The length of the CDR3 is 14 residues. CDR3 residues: CAISGLTSTDIQYF. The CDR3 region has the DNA TGCGCCATCTCGGGGCTAACTAGCACAGACATTCAGTACTTC.

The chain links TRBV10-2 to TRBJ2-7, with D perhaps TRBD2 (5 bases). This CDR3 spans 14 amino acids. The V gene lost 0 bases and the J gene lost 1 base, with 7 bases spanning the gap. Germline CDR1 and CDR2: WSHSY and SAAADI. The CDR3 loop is CASSESVASYEQYF. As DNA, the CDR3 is TGCGCCAGCAGTGAGTCGGTAGCGTCCTACGAGCAGTACTTC.

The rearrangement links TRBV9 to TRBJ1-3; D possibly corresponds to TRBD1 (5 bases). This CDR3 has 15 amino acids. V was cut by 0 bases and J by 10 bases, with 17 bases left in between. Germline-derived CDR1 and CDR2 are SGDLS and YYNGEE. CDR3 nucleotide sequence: TGTGCCAGCAGCGTAGACCTCGACAGAGTTGGAACCATATATTTT. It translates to CASSVDLDRVGTIYF. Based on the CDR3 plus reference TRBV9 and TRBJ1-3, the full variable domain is DSGVTQTPKHLITATGQRVTLRCSPRSGDLSVYWYQQSLDQGLQFLIQYYNGEERAKGNILERFSAQQFPDLHSELNLSSLELGDSALYFCASSVDLDRVGTIYFGEGSWLTVV.

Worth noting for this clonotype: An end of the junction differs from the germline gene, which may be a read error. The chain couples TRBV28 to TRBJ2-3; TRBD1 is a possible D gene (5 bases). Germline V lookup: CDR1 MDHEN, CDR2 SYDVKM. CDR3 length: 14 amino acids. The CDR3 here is CASSFVQGTETQYF. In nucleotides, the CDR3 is TGTGCCAGCAGTTTTGTCCAGGGCACAGAGACGCAGTACTTT.

CDR3 residues: CASSEALHRGAGGYTF. In DNA form, the CDR3 reads TGTGCCAGCAGTGAAGCGCTTCATAGGGGGGCGGGGGGCTACACCTTC. The chain uses TRBV6-1 and TRBJ1-2; weak D call: TRBD1 (6 bases). V was shortened by 0 bases and J by 8 bases, with 19 bases between the two germline ends. The CDR3 length is 16 residues. Germline CDR1 MNHNS, CDR2 SASEGT.

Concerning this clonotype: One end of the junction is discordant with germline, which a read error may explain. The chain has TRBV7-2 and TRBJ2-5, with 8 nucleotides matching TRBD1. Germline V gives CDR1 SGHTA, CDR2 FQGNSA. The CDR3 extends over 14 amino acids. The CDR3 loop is CASSSGTGQEAQNF. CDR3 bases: TGTGCCAGCAGCTCCGGGACAGGTCAAGAGGCCCAGAATTTC.

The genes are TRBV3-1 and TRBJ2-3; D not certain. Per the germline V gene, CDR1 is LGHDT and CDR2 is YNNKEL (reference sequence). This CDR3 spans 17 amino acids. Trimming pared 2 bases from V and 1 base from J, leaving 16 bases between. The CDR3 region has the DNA TGTGCCAGCAGCCAAATCCTTGGGTTTTGGGGCACAGATACGCAGTATTTT. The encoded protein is CASSQILGFWGTDTQYF.

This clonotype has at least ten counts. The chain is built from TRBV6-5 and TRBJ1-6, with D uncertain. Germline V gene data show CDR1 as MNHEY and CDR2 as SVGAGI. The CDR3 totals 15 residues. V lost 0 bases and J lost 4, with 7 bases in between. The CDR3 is CASSYSTAYNSPLHF. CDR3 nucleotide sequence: TGTGCCAGCAGTTACTCGACGGCTTATAATTCACCCCTCCACTTT.

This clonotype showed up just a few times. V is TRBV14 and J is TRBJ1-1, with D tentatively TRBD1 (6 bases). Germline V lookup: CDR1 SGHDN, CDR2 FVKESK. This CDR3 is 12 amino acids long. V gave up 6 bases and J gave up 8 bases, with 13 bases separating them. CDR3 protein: CASSQNREEAFF. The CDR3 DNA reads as TGTGCCAGCAGTCAAAACAGGGAGGAAGCTTTCTTT.

This CDR3 is CASTTTGAIDTQYF. CDR3 sequence (DNA): TGTGCCAGCACCACTACGGGGGCGATAGATACGCAGTATTTT. This sequence joins TRBV12-3 or TRBV12-4 and TRBJ2-3; the D gene could be TRBD1 or TRBD2 (6 bases each). V lost 7 bases and J 5 bases, leaving 16 bases between the germline ends. The CDR3 consists of 14 residues.

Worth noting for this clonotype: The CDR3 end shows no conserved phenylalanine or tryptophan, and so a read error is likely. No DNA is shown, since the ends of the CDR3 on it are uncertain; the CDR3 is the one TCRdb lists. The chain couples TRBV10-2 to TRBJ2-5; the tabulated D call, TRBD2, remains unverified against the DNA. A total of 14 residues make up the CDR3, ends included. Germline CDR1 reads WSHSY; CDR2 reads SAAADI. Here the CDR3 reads CASSEPGPEKTQFS.

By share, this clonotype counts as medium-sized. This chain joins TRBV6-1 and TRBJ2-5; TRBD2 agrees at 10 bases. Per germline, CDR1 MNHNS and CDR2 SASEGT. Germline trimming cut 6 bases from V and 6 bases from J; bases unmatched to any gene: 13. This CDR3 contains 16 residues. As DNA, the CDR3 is TGTGCCAGCAGGTCCCAACTAGCGGGGTTTAAAAAGACCCAGTACTTC. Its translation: CASRSQLAGFKKTQYF.

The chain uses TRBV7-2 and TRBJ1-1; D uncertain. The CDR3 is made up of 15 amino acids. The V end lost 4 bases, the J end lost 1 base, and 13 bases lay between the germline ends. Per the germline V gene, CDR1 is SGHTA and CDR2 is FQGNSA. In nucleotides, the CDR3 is TGTGCCAGCAGCTCACTCCCTCAAGGGAACACTGAAGCTTTCTTT. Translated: CASSSLPQGNTEAFF.

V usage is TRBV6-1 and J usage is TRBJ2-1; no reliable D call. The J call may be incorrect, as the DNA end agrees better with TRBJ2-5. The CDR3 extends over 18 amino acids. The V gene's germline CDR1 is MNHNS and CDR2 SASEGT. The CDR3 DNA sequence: TGTGCCAGCAGTGAACCGGACGAGATAGATGGGGTCTACAATGACCAGTACTTC. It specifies CASSEPDEIDGVYNDQYF.

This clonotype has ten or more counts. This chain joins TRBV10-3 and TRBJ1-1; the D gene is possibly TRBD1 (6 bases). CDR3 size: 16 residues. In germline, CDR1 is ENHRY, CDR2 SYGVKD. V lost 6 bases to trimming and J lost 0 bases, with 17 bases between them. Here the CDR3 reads CAISPGVALLNTEAFF. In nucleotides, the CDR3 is TGTGCCATCAGCCCAGGGGTCGCCCTTTTGAACACTGAAGCTTTCTTT.

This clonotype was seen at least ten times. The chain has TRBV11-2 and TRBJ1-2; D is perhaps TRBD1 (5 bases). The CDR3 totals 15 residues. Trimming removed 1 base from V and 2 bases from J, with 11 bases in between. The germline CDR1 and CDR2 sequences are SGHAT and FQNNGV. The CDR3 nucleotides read TGTGCCAGCAGCTTAGCGGCAGGGTACAACTATGGCTACACCTTC. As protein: CASSLAAGYNYGYTF.

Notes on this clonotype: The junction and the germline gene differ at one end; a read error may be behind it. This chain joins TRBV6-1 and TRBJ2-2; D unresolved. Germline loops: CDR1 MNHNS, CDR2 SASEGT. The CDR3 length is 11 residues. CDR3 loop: CASWSTGKLYF. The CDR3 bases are TGTGCCAGCTGGTCCACCGGTAAGCTGTATTTT.

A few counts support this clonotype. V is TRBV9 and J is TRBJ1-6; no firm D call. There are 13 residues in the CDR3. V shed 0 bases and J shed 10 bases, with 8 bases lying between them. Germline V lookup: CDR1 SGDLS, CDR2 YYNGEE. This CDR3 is CASSVEPESPLHF. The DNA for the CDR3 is TGTGCCAGCAGCGTAGAGCCAGAGTCACCCCTCCACTTT.